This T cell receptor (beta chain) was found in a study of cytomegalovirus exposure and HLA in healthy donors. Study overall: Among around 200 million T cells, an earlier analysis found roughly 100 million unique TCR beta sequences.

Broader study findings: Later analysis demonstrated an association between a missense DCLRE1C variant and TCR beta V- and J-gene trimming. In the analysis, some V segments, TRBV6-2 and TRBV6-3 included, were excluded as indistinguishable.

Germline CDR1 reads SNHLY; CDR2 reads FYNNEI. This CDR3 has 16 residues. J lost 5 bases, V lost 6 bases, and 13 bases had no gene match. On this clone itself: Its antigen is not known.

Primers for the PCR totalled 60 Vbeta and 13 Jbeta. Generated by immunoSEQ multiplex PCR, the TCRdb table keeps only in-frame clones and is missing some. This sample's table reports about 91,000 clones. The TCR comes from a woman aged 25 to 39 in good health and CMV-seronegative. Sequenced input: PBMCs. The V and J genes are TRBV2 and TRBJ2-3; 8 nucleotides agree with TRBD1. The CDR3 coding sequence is TGTGCCAGCAGCCCGAGTGGACAGGGACTTCAAGATACGCAGTATTTT. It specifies CASSPSGQGLQDTQYF.